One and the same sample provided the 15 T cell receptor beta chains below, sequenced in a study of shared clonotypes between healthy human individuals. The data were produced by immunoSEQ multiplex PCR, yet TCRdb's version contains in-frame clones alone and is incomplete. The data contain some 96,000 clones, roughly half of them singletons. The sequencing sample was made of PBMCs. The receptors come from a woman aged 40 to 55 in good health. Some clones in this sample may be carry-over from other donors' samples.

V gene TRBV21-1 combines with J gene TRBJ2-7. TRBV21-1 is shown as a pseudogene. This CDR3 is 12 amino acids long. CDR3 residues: CASSKRDLGQYF. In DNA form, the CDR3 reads TGTGCCAGCAGCAAAAGGGACCTCGGGCAGTACTTC.

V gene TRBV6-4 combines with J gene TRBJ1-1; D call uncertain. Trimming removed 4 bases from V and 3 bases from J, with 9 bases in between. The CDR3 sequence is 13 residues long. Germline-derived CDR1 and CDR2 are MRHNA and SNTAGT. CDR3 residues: CASSARWDTEAFF. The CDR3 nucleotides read TGTGCCAGCAGTGCACGCTGGGACACTGAAGCTTTCTTT.

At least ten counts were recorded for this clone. The CDR3 DNA is TGTGCCAGCAGAGAACTGACAGGGTCCCTCTACGAGCAGTACTTC. Its translation: CASRELTGSLYEQYF. The chain couples TRBV2 to TRBJ2-7; TRBD1 matches 7 bases. In germline, CDR1 is SNHLY, CDR2 FYNNEI. V lost 6 bases and J lost 3; bases outside the gene matches: 11. The CDR3 length is 15 residues. The full variable domain, rest sourced from reference TRBV2 and TRBJ2-7, is EPEVTQTPSHQVTQMGQEVILRCVPISNHLYFYWYRQILGQKVEFLVSFYNNEISEKSEIFDDQFSVERPDGSNFTLKIRSTKLEDSAMYFCASRELTGSLYEQYFGPGTRLTVT.

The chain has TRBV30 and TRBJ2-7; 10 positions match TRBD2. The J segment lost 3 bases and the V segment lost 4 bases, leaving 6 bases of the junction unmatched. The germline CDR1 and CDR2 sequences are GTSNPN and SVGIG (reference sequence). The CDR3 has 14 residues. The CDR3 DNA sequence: TGTGCCTGGACCATAGCGGGAGGTGACTACGAGCAGTACTTC. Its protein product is CAWTIAGGDYEQYF.

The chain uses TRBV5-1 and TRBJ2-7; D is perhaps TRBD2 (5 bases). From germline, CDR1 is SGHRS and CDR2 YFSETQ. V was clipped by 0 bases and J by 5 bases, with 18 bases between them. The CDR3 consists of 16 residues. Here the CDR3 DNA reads TGCGCCAGCAGCTTGGGTATCGGTAAAGCGGCCGACGAGCAGTACTTC. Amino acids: CASSLGIGKAADEQYF.

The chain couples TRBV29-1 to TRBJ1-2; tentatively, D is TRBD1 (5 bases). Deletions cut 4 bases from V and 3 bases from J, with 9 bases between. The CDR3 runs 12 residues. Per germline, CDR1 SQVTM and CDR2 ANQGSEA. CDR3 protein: CSVGTSDYGYTF. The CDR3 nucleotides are TGCAGCGTTGGGACATCAGACTATGGCTACACCTTC.

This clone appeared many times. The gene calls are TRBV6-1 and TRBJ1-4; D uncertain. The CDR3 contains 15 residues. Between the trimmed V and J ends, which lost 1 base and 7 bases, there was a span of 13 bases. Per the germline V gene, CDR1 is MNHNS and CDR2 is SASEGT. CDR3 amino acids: CASSEGTVEVEKLFF. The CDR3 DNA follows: TGTGCCAGCAGTGAAGGCACGGTAGAAGTTGAAAAACTGTTTTTT.

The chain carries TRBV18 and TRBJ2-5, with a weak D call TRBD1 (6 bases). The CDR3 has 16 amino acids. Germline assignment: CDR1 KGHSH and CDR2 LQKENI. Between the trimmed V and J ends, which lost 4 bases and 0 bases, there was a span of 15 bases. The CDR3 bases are TGTGCCAGCTCACTTAACCAGGGGCCGTACCAAGAGACCCAGTACTTC. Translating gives CASSLNQGPYQETQYF.

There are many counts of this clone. Written as DNA, the CDR3 is TGTGCCTGCTCGCCGCTTAATAGCAATCAGCCCCAGCATTTT. Its protein product is CACSPLNSNQPQHF. The V and J genes are TRBV30 and TRBJ1-5, with D unclear. V was shortened by 6 bases and J by 0 bases, with 12 bases between the two germline ends. The CDR3 is 14 amino acids. Germline values: CDR1 GTSNPN, CDR2 SVGIG (reference sequence).

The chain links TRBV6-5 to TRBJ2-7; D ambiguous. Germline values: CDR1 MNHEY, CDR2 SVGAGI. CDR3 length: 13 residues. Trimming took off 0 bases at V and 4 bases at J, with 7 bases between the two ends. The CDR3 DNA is TGTGCCAGCAGTTACTCGGTAGGGTACGAGCAGTACTTC. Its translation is CASSYSVGYEQYF.

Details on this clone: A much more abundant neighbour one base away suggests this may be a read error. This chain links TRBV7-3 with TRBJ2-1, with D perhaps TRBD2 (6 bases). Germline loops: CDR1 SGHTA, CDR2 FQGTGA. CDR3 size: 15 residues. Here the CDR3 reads CASSLNAGSYNEQLF. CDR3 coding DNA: TGTGCCAGCAGCTTAAATGCGGGGTCCTACAATGAGCAGCTCTTC.

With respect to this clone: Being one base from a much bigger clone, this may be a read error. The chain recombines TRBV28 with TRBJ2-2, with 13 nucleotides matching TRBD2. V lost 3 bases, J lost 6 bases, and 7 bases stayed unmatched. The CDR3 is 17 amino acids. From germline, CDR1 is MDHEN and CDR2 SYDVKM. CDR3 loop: CASSFHSGLAGPGELFF. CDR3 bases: TGTGCCAGCAGTTTCCACTCGGGACTAGCGGGGCCCGGGGAGCTGTTTTTT.

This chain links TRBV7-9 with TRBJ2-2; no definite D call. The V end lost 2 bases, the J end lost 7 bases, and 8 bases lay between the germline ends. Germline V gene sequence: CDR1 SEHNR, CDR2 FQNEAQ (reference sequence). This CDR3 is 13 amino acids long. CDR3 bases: TGTGCCAGCAGCTTAATTTTGGGCGGGGAGCTGTTTTTT. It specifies CASSLILGGELFF.

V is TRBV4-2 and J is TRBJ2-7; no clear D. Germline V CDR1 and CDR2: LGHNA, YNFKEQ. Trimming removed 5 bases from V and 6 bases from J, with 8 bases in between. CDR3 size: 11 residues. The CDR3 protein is CASSSHGEQYF. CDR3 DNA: TGTGCCAGCAGCTCCCACGGCGAGCAGTACTTC.

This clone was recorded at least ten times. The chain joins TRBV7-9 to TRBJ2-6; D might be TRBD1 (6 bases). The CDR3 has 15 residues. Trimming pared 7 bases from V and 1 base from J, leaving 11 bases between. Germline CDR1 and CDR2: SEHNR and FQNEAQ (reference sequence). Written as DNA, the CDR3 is TGTGCCAGCACCCCACAGGGATCTGGGGCCAACGTCCTGACTTTC. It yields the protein CASTPQGSGANVLTF.